This TCR beta chain comes out of a study of cytomegalovirus exposure and HLA in healthy donors (dated 2017 in TCRdb). A note on the overall study: An earlier analysis of several hundred of the donors reported under 300 Gb of sequence data and roughly 120 million unique TCR beta sequences obtained from roughly 170 million T cells. The study aimed to test whether cataloging public T cell receptors could reveal signatures of past pathogen exposure. An early release that covered approximately 600 HLA-typed donors contained about 300 gigabases of sequencing data and some 87 million unique TCR sequences. Typing coverage varied by locus: roughly 629-640 donors for A, B, C, DRB1 and DQB1; around 560 for DQA1; around 570 for DPA1; around 490 for DPB1. The study used immunosequencing to profile the T cell repertoires of about 670 subjects and linked those repertoires to cytomegalovirus serostatus. A separate validation cohort of approximately 120 different subjects was used in addition to the roughly 720-subject first cohort. In the later analysis, no new phenotypic data were used to find candidate immune exposures; instead, reliance was placed on TCR beta sequences and their occurrence across donors. Both class I and class II loci were covered by HLA typing, at four-digit resolution. To decide whether each TCR beta V gene segment behaved as functional or pseudogenic, an earlier analysis of some 600 of the donors relied on high-throughput TCR beta sequencing. Every repertoire in the discovery cohort had been generated on one and the same sequencing platform. Among the roughly 370 genotyped donors, approximately 81% belonged to the genetic ancestry cluster associated with self-reported Caucasian donors. Donor age, sex, ethnicity and CMV serostatus were collected together with the repertoire data. High-throughput TCR immunosequencing, statistical association of individual TCRs with disease status, and machine learning were combined to predict cytomegalovirus infection status. In a later genetic analysis, genome-wide SNP genotypes for about 55% of the roughly 670 donors were used, and that subset was treated as a discovery cohort. Across approximately 420 genotyped donors of the cohort, an average of approximately 240,000 unique TCR beta nucleotide sequences per donor were sequenced, and roughly a sixth of those sequences were non-productive. A later analysis re-analyzed previously published TCR beta repertoires from roughly 600 donors and added high-resolution HLA genotyping to study TCR occurrence patterns. Several DR-DQ haplotypes were treated as single units for association and clustering because of strong linkage in the cohort. What the work shows at the level of the full study, not this receptor alone: Linkage disequilibrium might explain the correlated functional status among segregating V segments, but an unknown experimental factor could not be excluded. Compared with the approximately 720-donor mean, donors in an Asian-associated ancestry cluster had fewer N-insertions in productive TCRs, according to a later genetic analysis. A later analysis associated about 18,000 TCR beta sequences with specific HLA alleles at a false discovery rate of 0.05. It was suggested by the authors that the approach could potentially be generalized to other disease states and immunological phenotypes. According to a later analysis, TCR association rates differed among HLA loci, with DRB1 alleles showing the most associated TCRs and HLA-C alleles showing the fewest. In vitro tests confirmed that a few of the cytomegalovirus-associated TCR beta chains recognize cytomegalovirus antigens. Because the 87-base-pair reads could not distinguish some IMGT-functional V segments, including TRBV6-2 and TRBV6-3, those segments were excluded. A further reported finding was that TCR beta sequences accurately predicted the HLA-A and HLA-B alleles for most subjects in the first cohort. Because counts were too low, roughly 16 rarely observed V segments, including chromosome 9 orphons, were left out of the earlier analysis of 500 to 750 of the donors. A cluster of highly shared sequence variants was judged likely to be a technical artifact of the sequencing pipeline. Because HLA typing was unavailable for some donors at each locus, only the typed subset was used in association tests. Strong co-occurrence of HLA alleles, especially DR and DQ, made assigning TCR associations to individual alleles difficult. According to a later analysis, most CMV-associated TCR beta chains appeared to be HLA-restricted, and the HLA associations seemed to be driven largely by CMV exposure. CMV serostatus was the only immune exposure information available for the cohort. In an earlier analysis of about 600 of the donors, most TCR beta V segments appeared in productive rearrangements about 87% or about 30% of the time, broadly matching IMGT annotations. Cytomegalovirus status was reported to be diagnosed by the classifier with high specificity and sensitivity in both the original and validation cohorts. In a later analysis, several top co-occurrence clusters were reported to appear linked to parvovirus B19, influenza, CMV and Epstein-Barr virus. A total of 150 or so TCR beta chains were listed by the study as associated with cytomegalovirus. In a later analysis, HLA-associated TCR beta chains showed more clonal expansion and lower generation probabilities than non-associated chains that were equally common. The cohort was sequenced for TCR beta chains only, and without alpha or paired-chain data the features that could be detected were limited. V-gene and J-gene trimming of TCR beta chains was associated with a missense DCLRE1C variant in a later genetic analysis, and the association was replicated in an independent cohort. Most TCR sequences were seen in very few donors, while some public TCRs were found in many individuals. Roughly uniform sequencing depth across donors was assumed in presence/absence analyses, although this assumption may not hold.

Receptors were amplified or captured by the immunoSEQ multiplex PCR assay. For the multiplex PCR, a mixture combining 60 forward primers for TCR Vbeta segments and 13 reverse primers for TCR Jbeta segments was used. The CDR3 region of rearranged TCR beta genes was amplified from genomic DNA by a multiplex PCR assay. The amplified TCR beta libraries were sequenced on the Illumina HiSeq System as 87-base-pair reads. Turning to the authors' computational methods: In a later analysis, some 80 million unique TCR beta chains were counted across the 500 to 850 repertoires, and approximately 9.9 million of these chains were shared by at least two donors. A nearest-neighbor algorithm error-corrected the raw reads and collapsed the reads into unique sequences, merging closely related sequences to remove PCR and sequencing errors. To assign V, D and J gene segments, CDR3 sequences were aligned to IMGT reference sequences. For a sequence to be retained, a match of at least six nucleotides was required to both a V gene segment and a J gene segment. Rearrangements were classified as productive when the CDR3 lacked stop codons and remained in frame with V and J, and all other rearrangements were classified as non-productive. Following IMGT convention, CDR3 was defined as the stretch from the second conserved V-encoded cysteine up to the conserved J-encoded phenylalanine. The earlier analysis of approximately 500 of the donors excluded sequences that lacked an unambiguous match to a single V gene segment. In an earlier analysis of several hundred of the donors, V segments were called functional above 56.7% productive rearrangements and were called segregating when the between-donor standard deviation exceeded 5%. A statistical classification framework was built to diagnose cytomegalovirus status from the catalog of TCR beta chain sequences. V and J gene assignment, in a later analysis, came from comparing TCR nucleotide sequences with IMGT/GENE-DB human TR gene sequences. A later analysis assigned CDR3 sequences and most-parsimonious VDJ recombination scenarios with the TCRdist pipeline. In a later analysis, each TCR beta chain was defined by its CDR3 amino acid sequence together with its V-gene family, and reads lacking a unique V-gene family were excluded. To address suspected cross-contamination and a sequencing artifact, a later analysis removed a few hundred highly shared, low-generation-probability nucleotide sequences. A later analysis calculated a clonal expansion index for each public chain from normalized within-repertoire ranks of inferred template counts. In a later analysis, generation probabilities were computed with a VDJ recombination model fitted to out-of-frame rearrangements, and the resulting probabilities were checked against IGoR. In a later analysis, TCR-TCR, TCR-HLA and TCR-CMV co-occurrence was scored with hypergeometric tests, and a repertoire-size bias correction was applied to TCR pairs. A later analysis estimated false discovery rates by permuting HLA or CMV assignments 20 times. In a later analysis, co-occurring TCRs were grouped with DBSCAN, and TCRdist sequence similarity was added when clustering was performed within HLA-allele-positive subsets. Repertoires with fewer than 30,000 or more than 120,000 public chains were left out of co-occurrence clustering, as were five repertoires with anomalous nucleotide sharing. The immuneACCESS repertoire file appears here via TCRdb, limited to in-frame rearrangements. These files lack a portion of the clones; in checked studies, under half of the deficit traces to unresolved V genes, and the cause of the others is not known. The D gene and trimming were derived from the DNA, and the V and J assignments and clone size from that table. This sample's table carries 100,000 to 150,000 clones. Together, the top ten hold approximately 1.6% of the sample.

In total, over 600 healthy bone marrow donors made up the cohort. At the time of sampling, all cohort members were nominally healthy, though unrecorded immune exposures were likely present. The donor was CMV seropositive and was included in the group of 250 to 300 seropositive cohort members. A peripheral blood sample was provided by each donor, and peripheral blood mononuclear cells were used for TCR beta sequencing. The Qiagen DNeasy Blood Extraction Kit was used to extract genomic DNA from the blood cell samples. According to the germline V gene, CDR1 reads MDHEN and CDR2 reads SYDVKM. Germline trimming amounts to 2 bases on V and 3 bases on J, with 4 as the count of junction bases outside the gene matches. The CDR3 runs 14 amino acids, cysteine and phenylalanine included. Only the CDR3 DNA stays, 42 bases, in frame from base 1. Concerning this clone itself: Its antigen target is currently unknown.

Specimen: PBMCs. This TCR derives from a woman in her forties in good health and CMV-seropositive. The chain is made from TRBV28 and TRBJ2-7; 7 junctional bases match TRBD2. The nucleotide sequence is TGTGCCAGCAGTTTAAGACTAGCCGGCTACGAGCAGTACTTC. This codes for CASSLRLAGYEQYF. This CDR3, with the reference TRBV28 and TRBJ2-7 proteins standing in past its ends, gives the full variable domain DVKVTQSSRYLVKRTGEKVFLECVQDMDHENMFWYRQDPGLGLRLIYFSYDVKMKEKGDIPEGYSVSREKKERFSLILESASTNQTSMYLCASSLRLAGYEQYFGPGTRLTVT.